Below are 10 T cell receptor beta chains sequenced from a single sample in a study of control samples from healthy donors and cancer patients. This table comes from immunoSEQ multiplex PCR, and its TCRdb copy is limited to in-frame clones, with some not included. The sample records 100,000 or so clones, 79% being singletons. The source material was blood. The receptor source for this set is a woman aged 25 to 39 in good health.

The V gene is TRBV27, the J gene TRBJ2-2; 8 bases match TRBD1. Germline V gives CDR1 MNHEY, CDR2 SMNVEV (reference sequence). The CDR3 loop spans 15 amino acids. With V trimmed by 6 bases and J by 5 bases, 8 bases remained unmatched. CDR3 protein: CASSITGGKTGELFF. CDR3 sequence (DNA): TGTGCCAGCAGCATTACAGGGGGTAAAACCGGGGAGCTGTTTTTT.

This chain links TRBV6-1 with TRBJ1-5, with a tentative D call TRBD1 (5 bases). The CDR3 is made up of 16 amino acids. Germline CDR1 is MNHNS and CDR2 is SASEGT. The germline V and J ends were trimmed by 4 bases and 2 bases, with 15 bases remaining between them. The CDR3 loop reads CASSVQVQGGNQPQHF. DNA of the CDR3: TGTGCCAGCAGTGTACAGGTTCAGGGAGGCAATCAGCCCCAGCATTTT.

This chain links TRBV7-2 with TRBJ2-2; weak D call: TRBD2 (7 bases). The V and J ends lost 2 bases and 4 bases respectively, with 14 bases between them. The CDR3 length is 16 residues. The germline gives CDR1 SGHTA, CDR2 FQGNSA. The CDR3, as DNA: TGTGCCAGCAGCTTAAACCCGGGGGGCTTCACCGGGGAGCTGTTTTTT. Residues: CASSLNPGGFTGELFF.

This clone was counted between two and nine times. The CDR3 DNA sequence: TGTGCCAGCAGCTTAGTTGGTCAGCCCCAGCATTTT. The encoded protein is CASSLVGQPQHF. J is TRBJ1-5 and V is TRBV7-9; no clear D gene. This CDR3 has 12 residues. Germline CDR1 is SEHNR and CDR2 is FQNEAQ (reference sequence). Trimming took 1 base from V and 6 from J, leaving 4 bases between them.

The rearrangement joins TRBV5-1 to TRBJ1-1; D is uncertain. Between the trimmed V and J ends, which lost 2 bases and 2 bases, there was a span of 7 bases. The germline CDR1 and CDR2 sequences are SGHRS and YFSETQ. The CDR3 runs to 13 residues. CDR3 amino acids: CASSFRINTEAFF. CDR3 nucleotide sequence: TGCGCCAGCAGCTTCCGGATCAACACTGAAGCTTTCTTT.

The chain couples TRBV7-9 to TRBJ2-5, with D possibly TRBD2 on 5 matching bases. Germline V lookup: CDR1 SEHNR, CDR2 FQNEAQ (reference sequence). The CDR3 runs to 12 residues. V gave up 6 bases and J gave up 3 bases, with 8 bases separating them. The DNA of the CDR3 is TGTGCCAGCAGGGACTCTAAAGAGACCCAGTACTTC. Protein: CASRDSKETQYF.

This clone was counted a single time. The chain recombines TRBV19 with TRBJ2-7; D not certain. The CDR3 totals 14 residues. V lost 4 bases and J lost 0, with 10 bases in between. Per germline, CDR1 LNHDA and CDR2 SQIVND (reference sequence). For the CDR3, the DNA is TGTGCCAGTAGTAGGACCGTTAGCTCCTACGAGCAGTACTTC. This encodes CASSRTVSSYEQYF.

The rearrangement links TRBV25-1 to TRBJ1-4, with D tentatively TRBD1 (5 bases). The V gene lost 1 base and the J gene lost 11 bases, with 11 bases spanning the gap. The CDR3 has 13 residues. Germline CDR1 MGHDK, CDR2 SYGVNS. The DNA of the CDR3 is TGTGCCAGCAGTGAATTCGGGGGGGGGAAACTGTTTTTT. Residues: CASSEFGGGKLFF.

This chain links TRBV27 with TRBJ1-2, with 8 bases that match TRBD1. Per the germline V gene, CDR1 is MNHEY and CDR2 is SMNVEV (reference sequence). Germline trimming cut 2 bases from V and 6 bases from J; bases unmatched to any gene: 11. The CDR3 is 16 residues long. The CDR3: CASSLTVNRGGDGYTF. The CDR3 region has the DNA TGTGCCAGCAGTTTAACGGTTAACAGGGGGGGCGATGGCTACACCTTC.

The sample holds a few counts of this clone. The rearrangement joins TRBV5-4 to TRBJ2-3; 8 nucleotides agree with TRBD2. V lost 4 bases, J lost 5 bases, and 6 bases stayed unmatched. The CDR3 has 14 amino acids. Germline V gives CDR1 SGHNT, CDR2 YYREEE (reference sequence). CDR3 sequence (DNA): TGTGCCAGCAGCCCGGGGGGGCAGGGAGATACGCAGTATTTT. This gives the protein CASSPGGQGDTQYF.